A selection of T cell receptor beta chains follows, all from one sample in a study of regulatory T cells in long-lasting Graves disease. Each CDR3 protein gets one entry after TCRdb re-called the multiplex PCR reads with MiXCR. This sample has 500,000 or so distinct CDR3 sequences, with 16% found just once. These sequences were also reported in another study, on T cells in Graves' hyperthyroidism and ophthalmopathy.

The specimen comprised peripheral blood mononuclear cells (PBMCs), sampled at new diagnosis, from a patient treated with antithyroid drugs. The receptor set was obtained from a man in his forties with Graves disease. The CDR3 runs from the conserved cysteine through the conserved F or W. D genes are given only for firm matches. Clone size, where shown, is once, few, many, or a class for clones that have expanded.

abundance	d_gene	v_gene	j_gene	CDR3aa	CDR3nt
many	NA	TRBV7-8	TRBJ1-1	CASSPRQDMNTEAFF	TGTGCCAGCAGCCCCCGACAGGACATGAACACTGAAGCTTTCTTT
many	NA	TRBV3-1	TRBJ2-1	CASSQTWGASIYNEQFF	TGTGCCAGCAGCCAAACATGGGGGGCGAGTATCTACAATGAGCAGTTCTTC
few	TRBD2	TRBV24-1	TRBJ2-6	CATSDPGGNSGANVLTF	TGTGCCACCAGTGACCCGGGAGGGAACTCTGGGGCCAACGTCCTGACTTTC
few	NA	TRBV19	TRBJ2-7	CASSTAGRLYEQYF	TGTGCCAGTAGTACGGCGGGACGGCTCTACGAGCAGTACTTC
many	TRBD2	TRBV20-1	TRBJ2-7	CSALGLAGRKYEQYF	TGCAGTGCCCTGGGGCTAGCGGGCCGTAAGTACGAGCAGTACTTC
many	NA	TRBV11-1	TRBJ2-7	CASSRKRGIEQYF	TGTGCCAGCAGCCGAAAAAGGGGGATCGAGCAGTACTTC
NA	NA	TRBV6-1	TRBJ2-4	CASTQGGTPKNIQYF	TGTGCCAGCACCCAAGGGGGGACACCCAAAAACATTCAGTACTTC
many	TRBD2	TRBV3-1	TRBJ2-7	CASSQVGGRHEQYF	TGTGCCAGCAGCCAAGTGGGCGGGAGACACGAGCAGTACTTC
many	NA	TRBV19	TRBJ2-6	CASSIQGSGGANVLTF	TGTGCCAGTAGTATACAGGGAAGCGGTGGGGCCAACGTCCTGACTTTC
few	TRBD1	TRBV29-1	TRBJ1-2	CSAREGQGDGYTF	TGCAGCGCCAGAGAAGGACAGGGTGATGGCTACACCTTC
many	NA	TRBV15	TRBJ2-7	CATSRAGVHEQYF	TGTGCCACCAGCAGAGCCGGAGTTCACGAGCAGTACTTC
many	NA	TRBV28	TRBJ1-1	CASSLNSRNTEAFF	TGTGCCAGCAGTTTGAACTCCAGAAACACTGAAGCTTTCTTT
NA	TRBD1	TRBV6-2/TRBV6-3	TRBJ1-2	CASSYRDSNYGYTF	TGTGCCAGCAGTTACCGGGACAGTAACTATGGCTACACCTTC
many	NA	TRBV6-5	TRBJ2-3	CASSFRDPRSTDTQYF	TGTGCCAGCAGTTTTCGGGACCCGAGGAGCACAGATACGCAGTATTTT
many	NA	TRBV5-4	TRBJ1-1	CASSSWGDGTEAFF	TGTGCCAGCTCTTCATGGGGCGATGGGACTGAAGCTTTCTTT
NA	NA	TRBV6-2/TRBV6-3	TRBJ2-7	CASSIHSSYEQYF	TGTGCCAGCAGTATCCACAGCAGCTACGAGCAGTACTTC
many	TRBD2	TRBV24-1	TRBJ2-2	CATRGAGVPTGELFF	TGTGCCACCAGGGGAGCGGGAGTTCCTACCGGGGAGCTGTTTTTT
many	TRBD1	TRBV2	TRBJ2-1	CASRQTGLDEQFF	TGTGCCAGCAGACAGACAGGGCTCGATGAGCAGTTCTTC
many	NA	TRBV30	TRBJ1-2	CAWSDRNYGYTF	TGTGCCTGGAGTGACAGAAACTATGGCTACACCTTC
many	NA	TRBV2	TRBJ1-1	CASIETREAFF	TGTGCCAGCATCGAGACACGGGAAGCTTTCTTT
NA	NA	TRBV25-1	TRBJ1-5	CATGQGNQPQHF	TGTGCCACAGGACAAGGAAATCAGCCCCAGCATTTT
NA	NA	TRBV6-5	TRBJ2-7	CASSYLNEQYF	TGTGCCAGCAGTTACCTGAACGAGCAGTACTTC
many	TRBD2	TRBV20-1	TRBJ2-3	CSARTISGIRTDTQYF	TGCAGTGCTAGAACTATTAGCGGGATCCGCACAGATACGCAGTATTTT
few	NA	TRBV18	TRBJ2-7	CASAPGRQSSYEQYF	TGTGCCAGCGCGCCTGGGCGGCAGAGCTCCTACGAGCAGTACTTC
NA	TRBD2	TRBV10-2	TRBJ2-1	CASSAAGGRYEQFF	TGCGCCAGCAGTGCAGCGGGAGGGAGGTATGAGCAGTTCTTC
many	NA	TRBV7-8	TRBJ1-5	CASSLAGGPQHF	TGTGCCAGCAGCTTAGCAGGTGGGCCCCAGCATTTT
many	TRBD1	TRBV28	TRBJ1-6	CASSFPRTGGVSPLHF	TGTGCCAGCAGTTTCCCCCGGACAGGGGGCGTTTCACCCCTCCACTTT
many	TRBD2	TRBV6-1	TRBJ2-1	CASSGRTSGSYNEQFF	TGTGCCAGCAGTGGACGTACTAGCGGCTCCTACAATGAGCAGTTCTTC
NA	NA	TRBV5-4	TRBJ2-1	CASSLAGRVTYNEQFF	TGTGCCAGCAGCTTGGCCGGCAGGGTAACCTACAATGAGCAGTTCTTC
NA	TRBD1	TRBV28	TRBJ2-7	CASRRLTGNCEQYF	TGTGCCAGCAGGCGACTGACAGGGAACTGCGAGCAGTACTTC
few	NA	TRBV4-1	TRBJ1-6	CASSQPNRDFRSPLHF	TGCGCCAGCAGCCAACCAAACAGGGATTTCCGTTCACCCCTCCACTTT
NA	NA	TRBV5-1	TRBJ1-4	CASRRADRATNEKLFF	TGCGCCAGCAGACGAGCAGACAGAGCAACTAATGAAAAACTGTTTTTT
few	TRBD2	TRBV20-1	TRBJ2-7	CSATGTSGTPSYEQYF	TGCAGTGCTACCGGGACTAGCGGTACCCCCTCCTACGAGCAGTACTTC
many	NA	TRBV28	TRBJ1-1	CASSPNRREVGVRNTEAFF	TGTGCCAGCAGTCCAAACCGCAGGGAGGTGGGTGTTCGGAACACTGAAGCTTTCTTT
NA	TRBD1	TRBV15	TRBJ2-3	CATSSRQGFADTQYF	TGTGCCACCAGCAGTAGACAGGGGTTCGCAGATACGCAGTATTTT
many	NA	TRBV20-1	TRBJ1-2	CSARWGASGYGYTF	TGCAGTGCTAGATGGGGGGCTAGCGGATATGGCTACACCTTC
many	NA	TRBV2	TRBJ2-1	CASTAGTVNGEQFF	TGTGCCAGCACGGCGGGCACAGTGAATGGTGAGCAGTTCTTC
NA	NA	TRBV19	TRBJ1-2	CASSMTGAYGYTF	TGTGCCAGTAGTATGACTGGTGCCTATGGCTACACCTTC
many	NA	TRBV11-2	TRBJ2-2	CASSLIRDWFAGELFF	TGTGCCAGCAGCCTCATCCGGGACTGGTTTGCCGGGGAGCTGTTTTTT
NA	TRBD2	TRBV10-3	TRBJ2-1	CAISEREVREQFF	TGTGCCATCAGTGAGCGGGAGGTTCGTGAGCAGTTCTTC
many	TRBD2	TRBV11-3	TRBJ2-7	CASSSGLGGDEQYF	TGTGCCAGCAGCTCCGGACTAGGAGGTGACGAGCAGTACTTC
many	NA	TRBV6-2/TRBV6-3	TRBJ1-1	CASSYMGVNTEAFF	TGTGCCAGCAGTTACATGGGGGTTAACACTGAAGCTTTCTTT
NA	NA	TRBV3-1	TRBJ2-2	CASSLDPTGELFF	TGTGCCAGCAGCCTCGATCCTACCGGGGAGCTGTTTTTT
many	TRBD1	TRBV7-9	TRBJ1-1	CASSPSQGMNTEAFF	TGTGCCAGCAGCCCCTCACAGGGGATGAACACTGAAGCTTTCTTT
NA	NA	TRBV10-3	TRBJ1-5	CAISKDGDNQPQHF	TGTGCCATCAGTAAGGACGGGGACAATCAGCCCCAGCATTTT
few	NA	TRBV28	TRBJ2-7	CASSLSYGQYF	TGTGCCAGCAGTTTAAGCTACGGGCAGTACTTC
few	NA	TRBV15	TRBJ2-5	CATSRDRASRETQYF	TGTGCCACCAGCAGAGATCGTGCCAGTAGAGAGACCCAGTACTTC
NA	NA	TRBV12-3/TRBV12-4	TRBJ2-1	CASSLGRLFSSYNEQFF	TGTGCCAGCAGTTTAGGGCGGCTCTTCAGCTCCTACAATGAGCAGTTCTTC
few	NA	TRBV11-3	TRBJ2-5	CASRDDRFQETQYF	TGTGCCAGCAGAGATGACAGGTTCCAAGAGACCCAGTACTTC
many	TRBD1	TRBV7-8	TRBJ2-7	CASSSIRSTGVSGYEQYF	TGTGCCAGCAGCTCAATCCGGTCGACAGGGGTATCGGGATACGAGCAGTACTTC
many	TRBD2	TRBV10-3	TRBJ2-5	CAISVPGGAQETQYF	TGTGCCATCAGTGTTCCGGGGGGGGCACAAGAGACCCAGTACTTC
NA	NA	TRBV28	TRBJ1-1	CASRVFEGVYGTEAFF	TGTGCCAGCAGGGTTTTCGAGGGTGTTTACGGCACTGAAGCTTTCTTT